Shown below are 13 T cell receptor beta chains from a single sample sequenced in a study of response to subunit inactivated influenza vaccine. TCRdb reprocessed the RT-PCR reads with MiXCR, giving one entry per CDR3 protein. The repertoire consists of around 520,000 distinct CDR3 sequences, with 12% occurring once and the leading ten covering 10%. Sequencing used PBMCs from blood, obtained on the day of vaccination. The receptor set was obtained from a man aged 50 or older who received an inactivated influenza vaccine.

A few counts support this clonotype. The genes are TRBV20-1 and TRBJ2-7; D is undetermined. CDR3 length: 13 residues. Deletions cut 4 bases from V and 7 bases from J, with 17 bases between. Looked up from germline, CDR1 is DFQATT and CDR2 is SNEGSKA (reference sequence). The CDR3 sequence: CSAKGRVLDEQYF. CDR3 in DNA: TGCAGTGCTAAGGGTAGGGTTTTGGATGAGCAGTACTTC.

The chain carries TRBV5-1 and TRBJ2-7, with D uncertain. Germline V lookup: CDR1 SGHRS, CDR2 YFSETQ. The CDR3 covers 15 residues. Trimming removed 1 base at V and 3 bases at J, with 14 bases between. The CDR3 is CASSLKRRTNYEQYF. The CDR3 DNA is TGCGCCAGCAGCTTGAAGCGAAGGACGAACTACGAGCAGTACTTC.

The chain carries TRBV5-1 and TRBJ2-7; D is possibly TRBD1 (7 bases). CDR3 size: 14 residues. Trimming left V 4 bases short and J 3 bases short, with 14 bases between. The germline gives CDR1 SGHRS, CDR2 YFSETQ. The CDR3: CASSGNRGGYEQYF. For the CDR3, the DNA is TGCGCCAGCAGCGGCAACAGGGGAGGCTACGAGCAGTACTTC.

The V call is TRBV5-6, the J call TRBJ2-7; 7 positions match TRBD2. This CDR3 has 13 amino acids. Germline values: CDR1 SGHDT, CDR2 YYEEEE. Trimming at V came to 5 bases and at J to 5 bases, leaving 7 bases not matched to a gene. CDR3 nucleotide sequence: TGTGCCAGCAGTCCCGGGACTACCCACGAGCAGTACTTC. It codes for CASSPGTTHEQYF.

This sequence joins TRBV7-9 and TRBJ2-5, with D unclear. The CDR3 length is 14 residues. Trimming took 3 bases from V and 4 from J, leaving 12 bases between them. CDR1 is SEHNR and CDR2 is FQNEAQ in the germline V gene (reference sequence). DNA of the CDR3: TGTGCCAGCAGCTTCGTGGGGAAGAGAGAGACCCAGTACTTC. Its protein product is CASSFVGKRETQYF.

This chain links TRBV7-2 with TRBJ2-3, with a weak D call TRBD2 (5 bases). CDR3 size: 15 residues. Germline CDR1 reads SGHTA; CDR2 reads FQGNSA. V lost 1 base to trimming and J lost 2 bases, with 10 bases between them. CDR3 sequence reads: CASSLVVGATDTQYF. CDR3 nucleotides: TGTGCCAGCAGCTTAGTAGTGGGAGCCACAGATACGCAGTATTTT.

This clonotype was observed at least ten times. V and J are TRBV27 and TRBJ1-5; the match to TRBD1 covers 11 bases. Trimming cost V 5 bases and J 6 bases; bases outside gene matches: 9. The CDR3 has 16 residues. Looked up from germline, CDR1 is MNHEY and CDR2 is SMNVEV (reference sequence). The CDR3 DNA reads as TGTGCCAGCAGTCCGGGGACAGGGGGTCGGGGTCAGCCCCAGCATTTT. It translates to CASSPGTGGRGQPQHF.

The chain carries TRBV2 and TRBJ1-5, with TRBD1 identical over 8 bases. V was clipped by 8 bases and J by 6 bases; unmatched bases: 6. The CDR3 is made up of 13 amino acids. The germline gives CDR1 SNHLY, CDR2 FYNNEI. Here the CDR3 reads CASGQGRSQPQHF. The DNA of the CDR3 is TGTGCCAGCGGACAGGGTCGAAGTCAGCCCCAGCATTTT.

The CDR3 DNA follows: TGCAGTGCTTCCGGGCGGGCGTATGGCTACACCTTC. Translating gives CSASGRAYGYTF. This chain connects TRBV20-1 to TRBJ1-2; D gene ambiguous. CDR3 length: 12 amino acids. Trimming removed 5 bases at V and 5 bases at J, with 12 bases between. The germline gives CDR1 DFQATT, CDR2 SNEGSKA (reference sequence).

V and J are TRBV12-3 or TRBV12-4 and TRBJ2-3; 7 bases map to TRBD2. CDR3 size: 15 residues. Trimming removed 5 bases from V and 3 bases from J; junction bases left unmatched: 8. The CDR3 loop is CASSPPGLKTDTQYF. CDR3 DNA: TGTGCCAGCAGTCCACCGGGACTAAAAACAGATACGCAGTATTTT.

This clonotype was found many times. This rearrangement joins TRBV4-3 to TRBJ2-7; 10 positions match TRBD2. CDR3 length: 16 amino acids. The germline gives CDR1 LGHNA, CDR2 YSLEER. V gave up 0 bases and J gave up 3 bases; unmatched junction bases: 5. In DNA, the CDR3 is TGCGCCAGCAGCCAAGATGTGATAGCGGGAGGCTACGAGCAGTACTTC. Its translation: CASSQDVIAGGYEQYF.

The CDR3 sequence is CASSLELGGGELFF. For the CDR3, the DNA is TGTGCCAGCAGCTTAGAACTAGGGGGCGGGGAGCTGTTTTTT. The rearrangement joins TRBV7-6 to TRBJ2-2; the D gene is possibly TRBD1 (6 bases). Trimming took off 1 base at V and 7 bases at J, with 10 bases between the two ends. Germline V gene lookup returns CDR1 SGHVS and CDR2 FNYEAQ. The CDR3 spans 14 residues.

A few counts support this clonotype. The chain uses TRBV27 and TRBJ1-5; unclear D gene. The germline V gene encodes CDR1 MNHEY and CDR2 SMNVEV (reference sequence). V lost 5 bases and J lost 2, with 13 bases in between. The CDR3 runs to 15 residues. The CDR3 bases are TGTGCCAGCAGTCCCACAGCTTGGGGCAATCAGCCCCAGCATTTT. Encoded protein: CASSPTAWGNQPQHF.